Listed below are T cell receptor beta chains from one sample, sequenced in a study of control samples from healthy donors and cancer patients. Generated by immunoSEQ multiplex PCR, the TCRdb table keeps only in-frame clones and is missing some. The sample has around 170,000 clones; 80% to 95% are singletons. The sequenced sample consisted of blood. The receptors were sampled from a woman aged 25 to 39 in good health. Each CDR3 is given without its conserved first and last residue. Each record gives: J gene, V gene, D gene, CDR3 protein. The D gene is left open where the match is weak.

j_call: TRBJ2-7; v_call: TRBV11-1; d_call: TRBD2; cdr3_aa: ASSEGLAGVGEQY
j_call: TRBJ2-1; v_call: TRBV5-6; d_call: -; cdr3_aa: ASSLVGRGVNEQF
j_call: TRBJ1-5; v_call: TRBV6-2/TRBV6-3; d_call: -; cdr3_aa: ASSYRRQFYAQPQH
j_call: TRBJ2-5; v_call: TRBV5-1; d_call: TRBD2; cdr3_aa: ASSLGLAERETQY
j_call: TRBJ2-5; v_call: TRBV7-6; d_call: -; cdr3_aa: ASSYRDGEETQY
j_call: TRBJ2-7; v_call: TRBV12-3/TRBV12-4; d_call: -; cdr3_aa: ASSLAGREQY
j_call: TRBJ1-1; v_call: TRBV25-1; d_call: -; cdr3_aa: ASSPGWATPSLSEAF
j_call: TRBJ2-3; v_call: TRBV19; d_call: TRBD2; cdr3_aa: ASSAPGLAGGSNTDTQY
j_call: TRBJ2-1; v_call: TRBV5-1; d_call: -; cdr3_aa: ASSPVVGTGEQF
j_call: TRBJ1-5; v_call: TRBV18; d_call: -; cdr3_aa: ASFRDSNQPQH
j_call: TRBJ2-1; v_call: TRBV24-1; d_call: TRBD2; cdr3_aa: ATSDRLAGGKDEQF
j_call: TRBJ2-7; v_call: TRBV7-2; d_call: -; cdr3_aa: ASSPGAGRYEQY
j_call: TRBJ1-3; v_call: TRBV15; d_call: -; cdr3_aa: ATSSVLTGSLGNTIY
j_call: TRBJ2-1; v_call: TRBV6-5; d_call: TRBD1; cdr3_aa: ASSGQGHNEQF
j_call: TRBJ2-7; v_call: TRBV28; d_call: -; cdr3_aa: ASSFWGVGFFGNSSYEQY
j_call: TRBJ1-1; v_call: TRBV30; d_call: -; cdr3_aa: AWAEGWGRAF
j_call: TRBJ1-5; v_call: TRBV6-2/TRBV6-3; d_call: -; cdr3_aa: ASSYLDWGEAQH
j_call: TRBJ2-7; v_call: TRBV7-9; d_call: -; cdr3_aa: ASSFAGGGSYEQY
j_call: TRBJ2-7; v_call: TRBV5-8; d_call: -; cdr3_aa: ASSFDGTRYEQY